Listed below are T cell receptor beta chains from one sample, sequenced in a study of beta chain features in type 1 diabetes. Measured with immunoSEQ multiplex PCR; TCRdb has only the in-frame clones, and not every one. The data contain around 250,000 clones, 13% to 15% of them seen just once; the ten biggest clones take up around 0.016%. Material: naive CD4+ T cells from blood. The receptors stem from a man aged 25-45 years with type 1 diabetes. Both conserved end residues are part of each CDR3. Fields, in order: V gene, J gene, D gene, clone size, CDR3 protein, CDR3 DNA. D genes are given only for firm matches. Expanded clones are given a class, and other clones once, few, many or no size at all.

V: TRBV7-2
J: TRBJ1-2
D: NA
size: NA
CDR3: CASSPSPGQIYGYTF
DNA: TGTGCCAGCAGCCCTTCGCCAGGACAAATATATGGCTACACCTTC

V: TRBV30
J: TRBJ2-3
D: TRBD1
size: NA
CDR3: CASPGQGAPDTQYF
DNA: TGTGCCTCACCGGGACAGGGGGCTCCAGATACGCAGTATTTT

V: TRBV5-1
J: TRBJ2-5
D: NA
size: NA
CDR3: CASSLSGLNLETQYF
DNA: TGCGCCAGCAGCTTGTCAGGGCTGAATCTGGAGACCCAGTACTTC

V: TRBV29-1
J: TRBJ2-5
D: NA
size: NA
CDR3: CSVEDGVETQYF
DNA: TGCAGCGTTGAAGACGGGGTCGAGACCCAGTACTTC

V: TRBV7-9
J: TRBJ1-1
D: NA
size: NA
CDR3: CASSKKGDHEAFF
DNA: TGTGCCAGCAGCAAGAAGGGGGACCATGAAGCTTTCTTT

V: TRBV7-9
J: TRBJ1-2
D: NA
size: once
CDR3: CASSWEGNYGYTF
DNA: TGTGCCAGCAGCTGGGAGGGAAACTATGGCTACACCTTC

V: TRBV5-1
J: TRBJ2-7
D: NA
size: few
CDR3: CASSIGQSWYEQYF
DNA: TGCGCCAGCAGCATTGGACAGAGTTGGTACGAGCAGTACTTC

V: TRBV4-2
J: TRBJ2-1
D: TRBD2
size: few
CDR3: CASSQDREVSWNEQFF
DNA: TGTGCCAGCAGCCAAGATCGGGAGGTATCATGGAATGAGCAGTTCTTC

V: TRBV30
J: TRBJ2-7
D: NA
size: NA
CDR3: CAWSQSDEQYF
DNA: TGCGCCTGGAGTCAATCGGACGAGCAGTACTTC

V: TRBV7-9
J: TRBJ2-2
D: TRBD2
size: NA
CDR3: CASSFSSGSSAGELFF
DNA: TGTGCCAGCAGCTTCTCTAGCGGGAGTAGCGCCGGGGAGCTGTTTTTT

V: TRBV6-1
J: TRBJ2-1
D: TRBD1
size: NA
CDR3: CASSPRQGNEQFF
DNA: TGTGCCAGCAGTCCACGACAGGGGAATGAGCAGTTCTTC

V: TRBV5-4
J: TRBJ2-1
D: NA
size: few
CDR3: CASSLDTYNEQFF
DNA: TGTGCCAGCAGCTTGGACACCTACAATGAGCAGTTCTTC

V: TRBV27
J: TRBJ2-1
D: TRBD2
size: few
CDR3: CASSPPTSGSRYNEQFF
DNA: TGTGCCAGCAGTCCCCCGACTAGCGGGAGCCGATACAATGAGCAGTTCTTC

V: TRBV7-2
J: TRBJ1-1
D: NA
size: few
CDR3: CASSLRRVGGTEAFF
DNA: TGTGCCAGCAGCTTAAGGCGTGTGGGGGGCACTGAAGCTTTCTTT

V: TRBV2
J: TRBJ2-4
D: TRBD2
size: NA
CDR3: CASTPSGVSKNIQYF
DNA: TGTGCCAGCACCCCTAGCGGGGTTTCCAAAAACATTCAGTACTTC

V: TRBV7-2
J: TRBJ1-2
D: NA
size: NA
CDR3: CASSLRQGDGYTF
DNA: TGTGCCAGCAGCTTACGGCAGGGTGACGGCTACACCTTC

V: TRBV29-1
J: TRBJ1-1
D: NA
size: NA
CDR3: CSVELQAGNTEAFF
DNA: TGCAGCGTTGAGCTACAAGCGGGGAACACTGAAGCTTTCTTT

V: TRBV28
J: TRBJ1-5
D: NA
size: NA
CDR3: CASSSQQPQHF
DNA: TGTGCCAGCTCGTCGCAGCAGCCCCAGCATTTT

V: TRBV13
J: TRBJ2-3
D: NA
size: NA
CDR3: CASSLAGRSTDTQYF
DNA: TGTGCCAGCAGCTTAGCAGGCAGGAGCACAGATACGCAGTATTTT

V: TRBV5-6
J: TRBJ2-1
D: NA
size: NA
CDR3: CASSFVRGHNEQFF
DNA: TGTGCCAGCAGCTTTGTTAGGGGTCACAATGAGCAGTTCTTC

V: TRBV28
J: TRBJ1-1
D: TRBD1
size: NA
CDR3: CASNRGGTEAFF
DNA: TGTGCCAGCAACAGGGGGGGCACTGAAGCTTTCTTT

V: TRBV19
J: TRBJ2-1
D: TRBD2
size: NA
CDR3: CASIQTSGYSYNEQFF
DNA: TGTGCCAGTATACAGACTAGCGGATACTCCTACAATGAGCAGTTCTTC

V: TRBV2
J: TRBJ2-6
D: NA
size: NA
CDR3: CASGLTAGANVLTF
DNA: TGTGCCAGCGGGTTGACAGCCGGGGCCAACGTCCTGACTTTC

V: TRBV11-2
J: TRBJ2-5
D: TRBD1
size: few
CDR3: CASSLAAGTGLQETQYF
DNA: TGTGCCAGCAGCTTAGCCGCCGGGACAGGCCTCCAAGAGACCCAGTACTTC

V: TRBV4-1
J: TRBJ1-1
D: TRBD1
size: NA
CDR3: CASSQEGQDTEAFF
DNA: TGCGCCAGCAGCCAAGAGGGACAGGACACTGAAGCTTTCTTT

V: TRBV7-8
J: TRBJ2-5
D: TRBD2
size: NA
CDR3: CASSPLQREGRQVAQYF
DNA: TGTGCCAGCAGCCCTTTGCAGCGGGAGGGCCGGCAAGTGGCCCAGTACTTC

V: TRBV29-1
J: TRBJ2-1
D: NA
size: many
CDR3: CSVGAGAGNEQFF
DNA: TGCAGCGTTGGGGCAGGGGCGGGTAATGAGCAGTTCTTC

V: TRBV18
J: TRBJ2-7
D: TRBD2
size: NA
CDR3: CASSPKAGRGGDEQYF
DNA: TGTGCCAGCTCACCCAAAGCGGGGCGTGGAGGGGACGAGCAGTACTTC

V: TRBV28
J: TRBJ2-7
D: NA
size: few
CDR3: CASSLVYGGQYF
DNA: TGTGCCAGCAGTTTAGTTTATGGAGGGCAGTACTTC

V: TRBV4-3
J: TRBJ2-3
D: NA
size: NA
CDR3: CASSQDPGVDTQYF
DNA: TGCGCCAGCAGCCAAGATCCAGGGGTAGATACGCAGTATTTT

V: TRBV6-1
J: TRBJ1-2
D: NA
size: few
CDR3: CASSLIADGYTF
DNA: TGTGCCAGCAGTCTTATAGCCGATGGCTACACCTTC

V: TRBV28
J: TRBJ2-1
D: TRBD1
size: NA
CDR3: CASTPAGTGPYNEQFF
DNA: TGTGCCAGCACCCCGGCTGGGACAGGGCCCTACAATGAGCAGTTCTTC

V: TRBV4-1
J: TRBJ2-7
D: NA
size: NA
CDR3: CASSLEDDYPYEQYF
DNA: TGCGCCAGCAGCCTTGAAGACGACTATCCCTACGAGCAGTACTTC

V: TRBV30
J: TRBJ2-1
D: TRBD2
size: NA
CDR3: CAWSLGEGLMNEQFF
DNA: TGTGCCTGGAGTTTGGGGGAGGGCCTGATGAATGAGCAGTTCTTC

V: TRBV19
J: TRBJ2-7
D: NA
size: NA
CDR3: CASSPPFEHEQYF
DNA: TGTGCCAGTAGTCCCCCCTTCGAGCACGAGCAGTACTTC

V: TRBV5-5
J: TRBJ1-4
D: NA
size: NA
CDR3: CASRLFKEEKLFF
DNA: TGTGCCAGCAGACTATTCAAGGAGGAAAAACTGTTTTTT

V: TRBV5-4
J: TRBJ2-7
D: TRBD1
size: NA
CDR3: CASTRTGWDEQYF
DNA: TGTGCCAGCACCCGGACAGGGTGGGACGAGCAGTACTTC

V: TRBV5-1
J: TRBJ1-5
D: NA
size: few
CDR3: CASSSGESNQPQHF
DNA: TGCGCCAGCAGCTCGGGGGAAAGCAATCAGCCCCAGCATTTT

V: TRBV14
J: TRBJ2-1
D: TRBD2
size: few
CDR3: CASSQELGLRGEQFF
DNA: TGTGCCAGCAGCCAAGAACTGGGACTACGGGGTGAGCAGTTCTTC

V: TRBV7-3
J: TRBJ2-7
D: TRBD2
size: NA
CDR3: CASSTGLVGLLAQYF
DNA: TGTGCCAGCAGCACGGGACTAGTTGGGCTTCTGGCGCAGTACTTC

V: TRBV19
J: TRBJ1-5
D: TRBD1
size: few
CDR3: CASSIGDRLQHF
DNA: TGTGCCAGTAGTATTGGGGACAGGCTCCAGCATTTT

V: TRBV19
J: TRBJ1-1
D: TRBD1
size: NA
CDR3: CASNPTGTNTEAFF
DNA: TGTGCCAGTAACCCGACAGGGACGAACACTGAAGCTTTCTTT

V: TRBV29-1
J: TRBJ2-5
D: TRBD2
size: NA
CDR3: CSVAGGPREETQYF
DNA: TGCAGCGTTGCGGGGGGACCCCGAGAAGAGACCCAGTACTTC